The sequence of this TCR beta chain was determined in a study of blood T cell repertoires in COVID-19. This CDR3 comprises 13 residues. Looked up from germline, CDR1 is MDHEN and CDR2 is SYDVKM. Trimming pared 5 bases from V and 9 bases from J, leaving 14 bases between. The authors' processing: Amplified reference gene primers provided the basis for estimating nucleated cell counts. Using immunoSEQ multiplex PCR, the repertoire was profiled, and TCRdb retains in-frame clones only, with some absent. V and J calls and clone size are copied from that table; D and trimming were computed from the DNA. Among 95,000 to 100,000 clones listed, about four fifths were seen once.

The TCR originated in a woman aged 60-70 years with acute or convalescent COVID-19. The rearrangement joins TRBV28 to TRBJ1-5; D gene unclear. The material sequenced was peripheral blood. The CDR3 DNA is TGTGCCAGCAGTCAAGGGCAGGAGGGGCCCCAGCATTTT. It is translated as CASSQGQEGPQHF.